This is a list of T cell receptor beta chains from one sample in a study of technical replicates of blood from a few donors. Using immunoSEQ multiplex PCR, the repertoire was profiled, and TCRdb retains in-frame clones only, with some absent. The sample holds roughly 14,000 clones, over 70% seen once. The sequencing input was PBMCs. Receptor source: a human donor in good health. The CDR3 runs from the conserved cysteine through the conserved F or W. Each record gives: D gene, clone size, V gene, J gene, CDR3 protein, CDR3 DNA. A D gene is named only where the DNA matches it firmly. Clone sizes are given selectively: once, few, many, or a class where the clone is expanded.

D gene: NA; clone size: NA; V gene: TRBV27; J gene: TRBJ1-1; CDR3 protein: CASSLGLNTEAFF; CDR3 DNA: TGTGCCAGCAGTTTAGGGCTGAACACTGAAGCTTTCTTT
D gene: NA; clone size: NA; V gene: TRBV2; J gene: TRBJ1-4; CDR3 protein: CASSDGGNEKLFF; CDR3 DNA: TGTGCCAGCAGTGATGGGGGGAACGAAAAACTGTTTTTT
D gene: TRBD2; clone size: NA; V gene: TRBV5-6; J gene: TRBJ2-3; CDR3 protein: CASSQGASGRTDTQYF; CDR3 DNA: TGTGCCAGCTCCCAGGGAGCTAGCGGGAGAACAGATACGCAGTATTTT
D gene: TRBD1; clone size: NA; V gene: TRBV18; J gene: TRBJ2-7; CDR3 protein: CASSKPQGGGFEQYF; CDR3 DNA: TGTGCCAGCTCAAAACCACAGGGGGGTGGATTCGAGCAGTACTTC
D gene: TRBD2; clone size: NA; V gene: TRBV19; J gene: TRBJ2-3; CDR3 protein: CASTRGGNTDTQYF; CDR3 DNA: TGTGCCAGTACCCGGGGGGGGAACACAGATACGCAGTATTTT
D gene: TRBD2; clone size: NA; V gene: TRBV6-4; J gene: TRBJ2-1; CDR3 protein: CASSVRLAGDHEQFF; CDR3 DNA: TGTGCCAGCAGTGTGAGACTAGCGGGAGACCATGAGCAGTTCTTC
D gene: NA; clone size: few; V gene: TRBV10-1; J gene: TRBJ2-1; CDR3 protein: CASSESGGDPYNEQFF; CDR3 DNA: TGCGCCAGCAGTGAGTCCGGGGGAGACCCCTACAATGAGCAGTTCTTC
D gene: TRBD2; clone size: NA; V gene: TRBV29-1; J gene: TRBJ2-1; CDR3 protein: CSSQGGNENEQFF; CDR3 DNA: TGCAGCAGCCAGGGAGGGAATGAGAATGAGCAGTTCTTC
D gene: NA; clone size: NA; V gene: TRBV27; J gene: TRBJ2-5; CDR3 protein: CASSLSRAGQGTQYF; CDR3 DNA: TGTGCCAGCAGTTTATCGAGGGCCGGGCAAGGGACCCAGTACTTC
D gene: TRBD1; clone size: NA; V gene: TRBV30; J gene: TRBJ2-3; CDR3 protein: CAWNIGTGPSDTQYF; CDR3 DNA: TGTGCCTGGAATATCGGGACAGGTCCTTCGGATACGCAGTATTTT
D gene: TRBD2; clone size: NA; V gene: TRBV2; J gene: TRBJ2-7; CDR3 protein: CASSSRTSGSYEQYF; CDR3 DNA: TGTGCCAGCAGTAGCCGGACTAGCGGGAGCTACGAGCAGTACTTC
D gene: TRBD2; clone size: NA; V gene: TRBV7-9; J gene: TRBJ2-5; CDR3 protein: CASSFHPKGLAKQETQYF; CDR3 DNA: TGTGCCAGCAGCTTTCACCCTAAGGGACTAGCGAAACAAGAGACCCAGTACTTC
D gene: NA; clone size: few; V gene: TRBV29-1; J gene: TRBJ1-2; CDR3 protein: CSVEVQVGVGGYTF; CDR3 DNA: TGCAGCGTTGAAGTACAGGTTGGTGTTGGTGGCTACACCTTC
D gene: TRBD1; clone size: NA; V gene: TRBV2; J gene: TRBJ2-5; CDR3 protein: CASTPDRGQETQYF; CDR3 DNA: TGTGCCAGCACTCCCGACAGGGGCCAAGAGACCCAGTACTTC
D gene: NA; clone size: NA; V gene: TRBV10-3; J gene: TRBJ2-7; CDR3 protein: CAINDAGSGIYEQYF; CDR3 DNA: TGTGCCATCAACGACGCGGGGAGTGGGATCTACGAGCAGTACTTC
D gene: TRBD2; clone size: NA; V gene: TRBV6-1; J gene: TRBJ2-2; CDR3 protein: CASRTTGGGTGELFF; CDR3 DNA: TGTGCCAGCAGGACCACGGGAGGAGGGACCGGGGAGCTGTTTTTT
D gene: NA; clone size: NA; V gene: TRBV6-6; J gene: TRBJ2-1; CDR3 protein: CASSVTGVPNEQFF; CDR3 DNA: TGTGCCAGCAGTGTTACCGGGGTCCCCAATGAGCAGTTCTTC
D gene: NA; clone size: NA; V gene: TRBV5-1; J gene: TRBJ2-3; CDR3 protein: CASSLELTTDTQYF; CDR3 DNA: TGCGCCAGCAGCTTAGAACTAACCACAGATACGCAGTATTTT
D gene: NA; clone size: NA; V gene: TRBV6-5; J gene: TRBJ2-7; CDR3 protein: CASSYSWVGQNYEQYF; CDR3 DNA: TGTGCCAGCAGTTACTCGTGGGTTGGGCAGAACTACGAGCAGTACTTC
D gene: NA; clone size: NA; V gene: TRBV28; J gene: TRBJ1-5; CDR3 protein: CASSEINQPQHF; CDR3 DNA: TGTGCCAGCAGTGAGATCAATCAGCCCCAGCATTTT
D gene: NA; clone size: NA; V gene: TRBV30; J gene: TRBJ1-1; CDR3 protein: CAWTRWNTEAFF; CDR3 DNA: TGTGCCTGGACGAGGTGGAACACTGAAGCTTTCTTT
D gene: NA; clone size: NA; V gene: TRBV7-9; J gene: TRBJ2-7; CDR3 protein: CASSLAQNPSYEQYF; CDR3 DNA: TGTGCCAGCAGCTTAGCACAGAACCCTTCCTACGAGCAGTACTTC
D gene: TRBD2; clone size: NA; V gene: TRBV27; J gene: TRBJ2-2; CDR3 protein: CASRVLAGDTGELFF; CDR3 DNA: TGTGCCAGCAGAGTACTAGCGGGAGACACCGGGGAGCTGTTTTTT
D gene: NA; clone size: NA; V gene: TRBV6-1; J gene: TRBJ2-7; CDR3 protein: CASRRVDVSYEQYF; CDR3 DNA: TGTGCCAGCAGGCGGGTGGACGTCTCCTACGAGCAGTACTTC
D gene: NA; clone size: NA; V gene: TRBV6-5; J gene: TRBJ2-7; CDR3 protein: CASSRRDSDYEQYF; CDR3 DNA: TGTGCCAGCAGCCGCCGGGACTCCGACTACGAGCAGTACTTC
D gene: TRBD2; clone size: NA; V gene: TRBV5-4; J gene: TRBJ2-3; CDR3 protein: CASSFNRGGGADTQYF; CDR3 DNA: TGTGCCAGCAGCTTCAACCGTGGCGGGGGGGCAGATACGCAGTATTTT
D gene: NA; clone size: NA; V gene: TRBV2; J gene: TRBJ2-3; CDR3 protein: CASSDGLSGSTDTQYF; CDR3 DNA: TGTGCCAGCAGTGATGGGCTTAGCGGAAGCACAGATACGCAGTATTTT
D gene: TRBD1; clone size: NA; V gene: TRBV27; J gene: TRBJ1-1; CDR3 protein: CASRGTGTEAFF; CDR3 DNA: TGTGCCAGCAGGGGGACAGGGACTGAAGCTTTCTTT
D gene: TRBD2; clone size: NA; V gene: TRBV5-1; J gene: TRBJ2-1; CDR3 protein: CASSLGESSGRGEQFF; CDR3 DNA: TGCGCCAGCAGCTTGGGAGAGTCTAGCGGGAGGGGGGAGCAGTTCTTC
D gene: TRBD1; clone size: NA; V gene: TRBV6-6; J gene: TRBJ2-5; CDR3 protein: CASRGQDGGTQYF; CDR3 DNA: TGTGCCAGCAGGGGACAGGACGGGGGGACCCAGTACTTC
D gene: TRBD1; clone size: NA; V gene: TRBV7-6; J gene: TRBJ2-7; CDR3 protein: CASSLVSGGPYEQYF; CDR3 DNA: TGTGCCAGCAGCTTAGTCTCAGGGGGTCCCTACGAGCAGTACTTC
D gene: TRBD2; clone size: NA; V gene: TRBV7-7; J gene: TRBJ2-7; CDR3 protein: CASSLSGLALDYEQYF; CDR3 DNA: TGTGCCAGCAGCTTGTCGGGACTAGCACTGGACTACGAGCAGTACTTC
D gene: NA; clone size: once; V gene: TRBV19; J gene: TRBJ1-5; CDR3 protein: CASSWQGPNQPQHF; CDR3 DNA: TGTGCCAGTAGTTGGCAGGGCCCCAATCAGCCCCAGCATTTT
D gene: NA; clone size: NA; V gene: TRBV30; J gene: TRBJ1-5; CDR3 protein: CAWSFPGFNQPQHF; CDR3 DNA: TGTGCCTGGAGTTTCCCGGGATTTAATCAGCCCCAGCATTTT
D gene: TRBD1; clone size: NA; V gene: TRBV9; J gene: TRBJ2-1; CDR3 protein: CASSARDRSYNEQFF; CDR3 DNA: TGTGCCAGCAGCGCCCGGGACAGGTCTTACAATGAGCAGTTCTTC
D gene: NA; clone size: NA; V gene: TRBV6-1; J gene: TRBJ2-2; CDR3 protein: CASSDLDGDTGELFF; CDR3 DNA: TGTGCCAGCAGTGATCTGGACGGGGACACCGGGGAGCTGTTTTTT
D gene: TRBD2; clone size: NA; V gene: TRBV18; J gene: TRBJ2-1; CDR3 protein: CASSPSEVAGVNEQFF; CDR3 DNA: TGTGCCAGCTCACCCTCTGAGGTAGCGGGAGTGAATGAGCAGTTCTTC
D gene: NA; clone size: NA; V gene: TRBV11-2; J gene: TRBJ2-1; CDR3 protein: CASSSVRERQFF; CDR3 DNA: TGTGCCAGCAGCTCAGTCAGGGAAAGGCAGTTCTTC
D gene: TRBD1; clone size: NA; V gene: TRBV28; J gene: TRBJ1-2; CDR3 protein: CASSVGDSSYGYTF; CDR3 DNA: TGTGCCAGCAGTGTAGGGGACAGCTCCTATGGCTACACCTTC
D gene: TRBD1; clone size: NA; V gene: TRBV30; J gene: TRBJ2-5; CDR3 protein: CAWSRLENRDVVRGRETQYF; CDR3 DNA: TGTGCCTGGAGTCGGCTAGAGAACCGGGACGTAGTGAGGGGGCGAGAGACCCAGTACTTC
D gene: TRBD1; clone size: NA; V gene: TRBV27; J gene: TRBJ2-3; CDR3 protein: CASSFGQGPSTDTQYF; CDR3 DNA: TGTGCCAGCAGTTTCGGACAGGGGCCCTCCACAGATACGCAGTATTTT
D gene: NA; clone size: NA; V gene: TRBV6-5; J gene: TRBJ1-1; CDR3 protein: CASSYGEMNTEAFF; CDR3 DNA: TGTGCCAGCAGTTACGGGGAGATGAACACTGAAGCTTTCTTT
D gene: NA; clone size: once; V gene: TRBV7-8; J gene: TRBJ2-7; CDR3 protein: CASSIGDEQYF; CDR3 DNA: TGTGCCAGCAGCATAGGCGACGAGCAGTACTTC
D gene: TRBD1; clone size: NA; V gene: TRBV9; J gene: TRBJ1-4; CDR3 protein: CASSSETGVNEKLFF; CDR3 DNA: TGTGCCAGCAGCTCAGAGACAGGGGTTAATGAAAAACTGTTTTTT
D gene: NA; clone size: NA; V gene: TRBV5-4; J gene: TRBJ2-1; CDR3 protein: CASSLDPRANEQFF; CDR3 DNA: TGTGCCAGCAGCTTGGATCCCCGCGCCAATGAGCAGTTCTTC
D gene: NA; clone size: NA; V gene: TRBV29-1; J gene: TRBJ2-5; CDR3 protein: CSVEGAETQYF; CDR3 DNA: TGCAGCGTTGAAGGGGCGGAGACCCAGTACTTC
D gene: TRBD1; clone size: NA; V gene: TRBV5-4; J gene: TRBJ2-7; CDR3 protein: CASRPGTGVHEQYF; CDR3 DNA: TGTGCCAGCAGACCCGGGACAGGGGTCCACGAGCAGTACTTC
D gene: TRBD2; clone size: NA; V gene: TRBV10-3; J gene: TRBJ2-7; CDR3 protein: CAIRPGLATREQYF; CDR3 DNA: TGTGCCATCAGACCGGGACTAGCTACGAGGGAGCAGTACTTC
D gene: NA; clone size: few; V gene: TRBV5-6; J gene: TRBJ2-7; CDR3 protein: CASSFSQGEGYEQYF; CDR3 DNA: TGTGCCAGCAGCTTCAGTCAAGGGGAAGGCTACGAGCAGTACTTC
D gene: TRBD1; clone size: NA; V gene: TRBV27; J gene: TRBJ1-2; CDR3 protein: CASSLEPYRGVHGYTF; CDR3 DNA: TGTGCCAGCAGTTTAGAACCCTACAGGGGCGTCCATGGCTACACCTTC
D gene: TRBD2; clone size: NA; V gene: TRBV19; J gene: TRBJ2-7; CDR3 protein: CASSMVLAAGEQYF; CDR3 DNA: TGTGCCAGTAGTATGGTACTAGCGGCGGGAGAGCAGTACTTC